This TCR beta chain was observed in a study of early T cells in non-severe SARS-CoV-2 infection. Study-wide background: Unpaired chains resulted from sequencing bulk RNA of unsorted whole blood. Broader study findings: A preference for anti-spike CD8 responses marked VDJdb matching, which missed private and CD4 specificities.

This clonotype was counted ten times or more. Antigen specificity is unknown. Individual cDNA molecules were tagged with unique molecular identifiers, the study reported. TCRdb processed the 5' RACE reads anew with MiXCR; each CDR3 protein has one entry. The sample contains tens of thousands of distinct CDR3 sequences, around 5.1% of which appear only once. The clonotype comes from an adult who was a healthcare worker with PCR-confirmed SARS-CoV-2 infection or an uninfected control (not recorded which). Material: whole blood.

CDR3 sequence: CASSNPQGHTEAFF. The CDR3 coding sequence is TGCGCCAGCAGCAATCCTCAGGGGCACACTGAAGCTTTCTTT. The rearrangement links TRBV5-1 to TRBJ1-1, with a possible D match to TRBD1 (6 bases). This CDR3 is built from 14 residues. Per germline, CDR1 SGHRS and CDR2 YFSETQ. The V end was cut by 4 bases, the J end by 3 bases, with 13 bases between. Together with reference TRBV5-1 and TRBJ1-1, the CDR3 gives the full variable domain: KAGVTQTPRYLIKTRGQQVTLSCSPISGHRSVSWYQQTPGQGLQFLFEYFSETQRNKGNFPGRFSGRQFSNSRSEMNVSTLELGDSALYLCASSNPQGHTEAFFGQGTRLTVV.